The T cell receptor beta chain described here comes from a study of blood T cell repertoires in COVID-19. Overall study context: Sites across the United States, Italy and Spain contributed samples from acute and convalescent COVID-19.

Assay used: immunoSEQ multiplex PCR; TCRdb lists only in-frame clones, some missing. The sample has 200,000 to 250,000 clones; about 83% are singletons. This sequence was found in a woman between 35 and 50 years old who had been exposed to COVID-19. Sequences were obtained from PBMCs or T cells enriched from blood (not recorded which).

CDR3 coding DNA: TGTGCCAGCAGTTACGGCCGGGACAGAGGAGAGCAGTTCTTC. It is translated as CASSYGRDRGEQFF. The chain carries TRBV6-5 and TRBJ2-1; 7 positions agree with TRBD1. CDR1 is MNHEY, CDR2 SVGAGI, per germline. This CDR3 has 14 amino acids. J lost 10 bases, V lost 2 bases, and 8 bases had no gene match.